This T cell receptor beta chain was sequenced during a study of T cells after yellow fever vaccination. Looking at the study overall: Those fractions that held only low numbers of cells were prepared using the SMART-Seq v4 Ultra Low Input RNA kit. Whole-study findings and limits: The study re-detected most primary-vaccination clones after the booster (approximately 97% CD4, 80% to 90% CD8). It was a weaker secondary response, yet one that peaked faster, at day 5 versus 15.

A universal primer site and UMIs were added as TCR cDNA was made by 5'RACE template switching. MiXCR, applied by TCRdb to the 5' RACE reads, yields one record per CDR3 protein. The data contain some 340,000 distinct CDR3 sequences, approximately 11% of them singletons. The CDR3 is 16 amino acids. Deletions cut 1 base from V and 0 bases from J, with 12 bases between. The germline V gene has CDR1 SGHTA and CDR2 FQGNSA. This clonotype turned up a few times. Its target is not known. The chain employs TRBV7-2 and TRBJ2-5; D not certain. The sample was CD4+ T cells sorted from PBMCs, taken 45 days after the yellow fever booster vaccination. This TCR was recovered from a man aged 18 to 30 who received the YFV17D yellow fever vaccine. This CDR3 reads CASSLVGWQYQETQYF. The CDR3 nucleotides read TGTGCCAGCAGCTTAGTAGGTTGGCAGTACCAAGAGACCCAGTACTTC.